These T cell receptor beta chains were read from a single sample in a study of blood T cell repertoires in COVID-19. Produced via immunoSEQ multiplex PCR; TCRdb's table is partial and in-frame only. This sample has about 99,000 clones, with 75% to 85% found just once. The specimen was peripheral blood. Receptor source: a man aged 60 to 75 with acute or convalescent COVID-19. Both conserved end residues are trimmed from each CDR3. Each record gives: V gene, CDR3 protein.

V gene: TRBV28; CDR3 protein: ASSLSRGFSYEQY
V gene: TRBV6-5; CDR3 protein: ASSSRTGWGYT
V gene: TRBV3-1/TRBV3-2; CDR3 protein: ASSHGTSGRAGTQY
V gene: TRBV5-4; CDR3 protein: ASSWGQGRGYEQY
V gene: TRBV14; CDR3 protein: ASSQERGGAETQY
V gene: TRBV2; CDR3 protein: ASGVGQGNQPQH
V gene: TRBV6-5; CDR3 protein: ASRDSTKNIQY
V gene: TRBV6-5; CDR3 protein: ASNYILYGYT
V gene: TRBV5-1; CDR3 protein: ASTRKEVDGREPGDEQY
V gene: TRBV9; CDR3 protein: ASSVVGTRGTEAF
V gene: TRBV5-1; CDR3 protein: ASSSEVHSSYNSPLH
V gene: TRBV3-1/TRBV3-2; CDR3 protein: ASSQRSGSTDTQY
V gene: TRBV28; CDR3 protein: ASSRGPEQY
V gene: TRBV7-6; CDR3 protein: ASSLHTGGRAKNIQY
V gene: TRBV18; CDR3 protein: ASSTQETQY
V gene: TRBV12-3/TRBV12-4; CDR3 protein: ASSGSGGNEQF
V gene: TRBV5-5; CDR3 protein: ASSLEGQSNYGYT
V gene: TRBV7-9; CDR3 protein: ASSLEQKNYGYT
V gene: TRBV19; CDR3 protein: ASSTEDRGYQPQH
V gene: TRBV28; CDR3 protein: ASTEQGNRYQPQH
V gene: TRBV11-3; CDR3 protein: ASSPIMTSGGRYEQF
V gene: TRBV7-8; CDR3 protein: ASSTSRLLAGNTGELF
V gene: TRBV7-6; CDR3 protein: ASSLLGRGSGGEKLF
V gene: TRBV24-1; CDR3 protein: ATGRGSNTGELF
V gene: TRBV19; CDR3 protein: ASSITQGGYEQY
V gene: TRBV7-6; CDR3 protein: ASSRGQGSYNEQF
V gene: TRBV2; CDR3 protein: ASSEDSRSNQPQH
V gene: TRBV6-6; CDR3 protein: ASSYGPGIATSPLH
V gene: TRBV3-1/TRBV3-2; CDR3 protein: ASSQEGRLNTEAF
V gene: TRBV4-1; CDR3 protein: ASSHGGAEKLF
V gene: TRBV18; CDR3 protein: ASSPDAAGGREQY
V gene: TRBV27; CDR3 protein: ASSFQQVANTGELF
V gene: TRBV24-1; CDR3 protein: ATSDPTSDAYNEQF
V gene: TRBV30; CDR3 protein: AWSPGQGDEQY
V gene: TRBV3-1/TRBV3-2; CDR3 protein: ASSSLDGGVVGEQY
V gene: TRBV6-2/TRBV6-3; CDR3 protein: ASSYPGGVTEAF
V gene: TRBV2; CDR3 protein: ASATVGGRVVGSNQPQH
V gene: TRBV9; CDR3 protein: ASSSQDRGNEKLF
V gene: TRBV3-1/TRBV3-2; CDR3 protein: ASSQRTSGGVAKNIQY
V gene: TRBV5-8; CDR3 protein: ASSLTTQGPHQPQH
V gene: TRBV30; CDR3 protein: AWSDGQTGELF
V gene: TRBV19; CDR3 protein: ASTRQGGLYGYT
V gene: TRBV27; CDR3 protein: ASSRTGGGNEQF
V gene: TRBV7-2; CDR3 protein: ASSPRDQDGYT
V gene: TRBV7-3; CDR3 protein: ASSPDRGLKTEAF
V gene: TRBV6-4; CDR3 protein: ASSLQAGSYNEQF
V gene: TRBV20-1; CDR3 protein: SARTDEAF
V gene: TRBV7-2; CDR3 protein: ASSPPPGQGVYEQY
V gene: TRBV7-8; CDR3 protein: ASSGRIAGGTYNEQF